The entry below gives a single TCR beta chain sequence along with its context. Which antigen it targets is not known. It has no much larger one-base neighbor in the sample; base qualities were not kept. The data were taken from a study of blood T cell repertoires in COVID-19 (TCRdb year 2020). Turning to the overall study: The collaborator samples originated in the United States, Italy and Spain and spanned the acute and convalescent phases of COVID-19. A freely available public database, intended as a resource for researchers studying the immune response to SARS-CoV-2, is where the repertoires were released. A de-identified subject ID, COVID-19 status, age in years and sex were almost always included in the sample metadata. The prospective study material was composed of cDNA or gDNA derived from T cells, B-cell-depleted T cells, or PBMCs. Samples came from the ongoing ImmuneRACE study (first 160 participants) plus 1,254 subjects from 6 global collaborators. Subjects who had been exposed to COVID-19, were actively infected with it, or had recovered from it provided the deeply sampled blood TCRbeta repertoires that made up the dataset. Where available, HLA class I and class II types were taken from metadata supplied by the sample provider and were not determined by assay-based typing.

General conclusions and limits of the study: The quantity of clinical and demographic metadata differed by source and by participant and was supplied without curation.

Each collaborating institution followed its own protocols to collect whole blood in K2EDTA tubes. Collaborator samples were shipped for TCRbeta analysis as frozen whole blood, isolated PBMCs, or DNA extracted from either sample type. The CDR3 starts with the cysteine, ends with the phenylalanine, and has 17 residues. Kept here is only the CDR3 DNA, which spans 51 bases and is read in frame from base 1. The germline V gene specifies MDHEN as CDR1 and SYDVKM as CDR2. Compared with germline, V lacks 2 bases and J lacks 1 base; bases without a gene match: 10. TCRbeta CDR3 regions were amplified from genomic DNA using the immunoSEQ Assay, a bias-controlled multiplex PCR. In the original analysis: Within the assay, amplification of reference gene primers was used to estimate how many nucleated cells each sample contained. To quantify the absolute abundance of each unique TCRbeta CDR3 rearrangement, sequence reads were collapsed and filtered. Productive Simpson clonality was computed per sample as the square root of Simpson's diversity index over productive rearrangements. TCRdb provides this immuneACCESS table in a form limited to in-frame rearrangements. Some clones are lacking; in checked studies, under half of them reflect an unresolved V gene, and why the rest are absent is not known. The V and J calls and the clone size are those of that table, but D and trimming were determined from the DNA. The sample table holds under 200,000 clones, of which about 80% were seen once. Approximately 1.4% of the sample goes to the ten largest clones.

Sequences were obtained from peripheral blood. This sequence originates from a human donor in a cohort sampled during active COVID-19. In this chain, TRBV28 is recombined with TRBJ1-1; TRBD1 lines up with 7 middle nucleotides. Read as DNA, the sequence is TGTGCCAGCAGTTTAGACAGGGTGGGAATAGGGAACACTGAAGCTTTCTTT. The resulting protein is CASSLDRVGIGNTEAFF.